This entry concerns a single T cell receptor (beta chain). Its matching antigen is unknown. The data were obtained in a study of CXCR3-negative and CXCR3-positive naive CD8 T cells. Study conclusions and caveats: Comparison of naive cells showed more hydrophobic TRB CDR3s in CXCR3-positive than in CXCR3-negative naive cells.

The authors made the TRB cDNA libraries by 5' RACE using UMI labels. TCRdb re-called the 5' RACE reads and gives one entry per CDR3 protein, without DNA. This sample's table has around 88,000 distinct CDR3 sequences. The germline CDR1 and CDR2 sequences are MDHEN and SYDVKM. CDR3 length: 14 residues. By phenotype, naive CD8+ T cells were CD45RO-CCR7+CD27+CD95-. This chain links TRBV28 with TRBJ2-7; TCRdb selects TRBD1, and the lack of DNA leaves this call unchecked. The sample comprised naive CXCR3+ CD8+ T cells from blood. The subset here: CD45RO-CCR7+CD27+CD95- naive CD8+ T cells expressing CXCR3 (TNR3+). This receptor was obtained from a human donor in good health. Some clones in this sample may be carry-over from other donors' samples. The CDR3 loop reads CASSQGTGEYEQYF.